This T cell receptor (beta chain) was identified in a study of Ad26.COV2.S vaccination and SARS-CoV-2 variants. Trimming removed 0 bases at V and 13 bases at J, with 14 bases between. CDR1 is SGHNT and CDR2 is YYREEE in the germline V gene (reference sequence). The CDR3 is 14 residues long. Treatment of the sample: some 20 received Ad26.COV2.S at low or high dose, single or two shots; several received placebo; per-sample allocation not given. The samples date from day 63 after the first vaccine or placebo injection. TCRdb's table, derived via immunoSEQ multiplex PCR, lists solely in-frame clones and lacks some. The sample consists of 250,000 or so clones, 70% to 90% of them appearing once.

The V call is TRBV5-4, the J call TRBJ2-6; tentatively, D is TRBD2 (6 bases). The sequences come from peripheral blood, collected in a trial of Ad26.COV2.S vaccine versus placebo. The clonotype comes from a person aged 18-60 years who received the Ad26.COV2.S COVID-19 vaccine or a placebo. Here the CDR3 DNA reads TGTGCCAGCAGCTTGGACCCTGGGACTCGAGTCCTGACTTTC. Residues: CASSLDPGTRVLTF.